A single sample is the source of the 17 T cell receptor beta chains below, sequenced in a study of blood T cell repertoires in COVID-19. Here immunoSEQ multiplex PCR was the method, and the copy in TCRdb shows in-frame clones only, minus some. Among 150,000 to 200,000 clones listed, just under 90% were seen once. Sequenced: peripheral blood. Receptors originate from a man in his late teens or twenties with active or convalescent COVID-19.

This clone was seen once. This chain joins TRBV12-3 or TRBV12-4 and TRBJ2-7; TRBD2 matches at 8 bases. The CDR3 is 13 amino acids. Trimming took 1 base from V and 6 from J; bases not matched to a gene: 2. CDR3 residues: CASSLGLAPEQYF. CDR3 nucleotide sequence: TGTGCCAGCAGTTTAGGACTAGCGCCCGAGCAGTACTTC.

The rearrangement uses TRBV24-1 and TRBJ1-1, with D perhaps matching TRBD1 (6 bases). The V end was cut by 7 bases, the J end by 5 bases, with 13 bases between. This CDR3 comprises 13 residues. Germline CDR1 reads KGHDR; CDR2 reads SFDVKD. CDR3 nucleotide sequence: TGTGCCACCAGACAGGGTGAAGGGACTGAAGCTTTCTTT. Encoded protein: CATRQGEGTEAFF.

The rearrangement links TRBV7-2 to TRBJ2-3; D unresolved. The CDR3 has 15 residues. Trimming took 5 bases from V and 1 from J, leaving 13 bases between them. Per the germline V gene, CDR1 is SGHTA and CDR2 is FQGNSA. The CDR3 DNA follows: TGTGCCAGCAGCCCCCCTCCACGGGGCACAGATACGCAGTATTTT. Its translation: CASSPPPRGTDTQYF. Complete variable domain (other parts from reference TRBV7-2 and TRBJ2-3): GAGVSQSPSNKVTEKGKDVELRCDPISGHTALYWYRQSLGQGLEFLIYFQGNSAPDKSGLPSDRFSAERTGGSVSTLTIQRTQQEDSAVYLCASSPPPRGTDTQYFGPGTRLTVL.

The V call is TRBV5-8, the J call TRBJ1-1; 9 nucleotides align to TRBD1. V was clipped by 2 bases and J by 4 bases; unmatched bases: 9. Germline V lookup: CDR1 SGHTS, CDR2 YDEGEE. The CDR3 loop spans 16 amino acids. The CDR3 spells CASSLGTGRVGTEAFF. CDR3 DNA: TGTGCCAGCAGCTTAGGGACAGGGAGGGTAGGCACTGAAGCTTTCTTT. Complete variable domain (other parts from reference TRBV5-8 and TRBJ1-1): EAGVTQSPTHLIKTRGQQATLRCSPISGHTSVYWYQQALGLGLQFLLWYDEGEERNRGNFPPRFSGRQFPNYSSELNVNALELEDSALYLCASSLGTGRVGTEAFFGQGTRLTVV.

CDR3 bases: TGTGCCACCGAGTCGTCCTACAATGAGCAGTTCTTC. Amino acid sequence: CATESSYNEQFF. J is TRBJ2-1 and V is TRBV10-3; no clear D. Deletions cut 10 bases from V and 1 base from J, with 8 bases between. The germline V gene encodes CDR1 ENHRY and CDR2 SYGVKD. This CDR3 contains 12 residues.

The table lists this clone with a count of one. The rearrangement joins TRBV5-3 to TRBJ2-7, with D hard to call. TRBV5-3 is an ORF; its function is uncertain. V was shortened by 0 bases and J by 6 bases, with 7 bases between the two germline ends. There are 12 residues in the CDR3. The CDR3 coding sequence is TGTGCCAGAAGCTTGGGCGGATTCGAGCAGTACGTC. Translated, it gives CARSLGGFEQYV.

J is TRBJ2-1 and V is TRBV5-6, with D possibly TRBD1 on 8 matching bases. V lost 0 bases to trimming and J lost 3 bases, with 22 bases between them. CDR1 and CDR2 (germline): SGHDT, YYEEEE. This CDR3 spans 19 amino acids. This CDR3 is CASSLAGRGLVAGYNEQFF. For the CDR3, the DNA is TGTGCCAGCAGCTTGGCCGGCAGGGGGCTGGTAGCGGGCTACAATGAGCAGTTCTTC.

In DNA form, the CDR3 reads TGTGCCAGCTCTAGCGGCTACGAGCAGTACGTC. This encodes CASSSGYEQYV. V usage is TRBV5-4 and J usage is TRBJ2-7, with 7 bases matching TRBD2. CDR3 length: 11 residues. The ends lost 7 bases at V and 3 bases at J; junction bases unmatched: 1. Looked up from germline, CDR1 is SGHNT and CDR2 is YYREEE (reference sequence).

The chain joins TRBV19 to TRBJ2-7; weak D call: TRBD2 (7 bases). In germline, CDR1 is LNHDA, CDR2 SQIVND (reference sequence). V was trimmed by 6 bases and J by 4 bases, leaving 22 bases between them. This CDR3 spans 16 amino acids. The DNA for the CDR3 is TGTGCCAGTAGGAGAAGGGGGGGAGATGCTTATTACGAGCAGTACTTC. Translated: CASRRRGGDAYYEQYF. Full variable domain (rest looked up from reference TRBV19 and TRBJ2-7): DGGITQSPKYLFRKEGQNVTLSCEQNLNHDAMYWYRQDPGQGLRLIYYSQIVNDFQKGDIAEGYSVSREKKESFPLTVTSAQKNPTAFYLCASRRRGGDAYYEQYFGPGTRLTVT.

The CDR3 DNA sequence: TGTGCCAGCAGCTCGTATAGTACCCCCTACAATGAGCAGTTCTTC. Protein product: CASSSYSTPYNEQFF. The J gene is TRBJ2-1, the V gene TRBV7-8; D remains ambiguous. CDR1 and CDR2 from the germline V gene are SGHVS and FQNEAQ. CDR3 length: 15 amino acids. The ends were cut back, 4 bases at V and 2 bases at J, with 12 bases in the middle.

The chain combines TRBV30 with TRBJ2-1; 9 bases map to TRBD1. Trimming removed 2 bases from V and 9 bases from J; junction bases left unmatched: 5. In germline, CDR1 is GTSNPN, CDR2 SVGIG (reference sequence). CDR3 size: 13 residues. The CDR3 nucleotides read TGTGCCTGGAGTTATACAGGGGGCAGTGAGCAGTTCTTC. Its protein is CAWSYTGGSEQFF. Looking up the rest from reference TRBV30 and TRBJ2-1 gives the full variable domain: SQTIHQWPATLVQPVGSPLSLECTVEGTSNPNLYWYRQAAGRGLQLLFYSVGIGQISSEVPQNLSASRPQDRQFILSSKKLLLSDSGFYLCAWSYTGGSEQFFGPGTRLTVL.

In nucleotides, the CDR3 is TGTGCCAGCAGCCGTAACAGGGATCTGGCCTATGGCTACACCTTC. Protein: CASSRNRDLAYGYTF. This chain joins TRBV6-5 and TRBJ1-2; D is possibly TRBD1 (6 bases). The germline CDR1 and CDR2 sequences are MNHEY and SVGAGI. CDR3 length equals 15 residues. V was pared by 6 bases and J by 4 bases, with 18 bases between.

The V call is TRBV5-5, the J call TRBJ1-1, with no clear D. Per the germline V gene, CDR1 is SGHKS and CDR2 is YYEKEE (reference sequence). Trimming shortened V by 4 bases and J by 1 base, and 11 bases separated the two germline ends. The CDR3 consists of 14 residues. The CDR3 is CASSRNRENTEAFF. CDR3 DNA sequence: TGTGCCAGCAGCCGGAACAGAGAGAACACTGAAGCTTTCTTT. Complete variable domain (other parts from reference TRBV5-5 and TRBJ1-1): DAGVTQSPTHLIKTRGQQVTLRCSPISGHKSVSWYQQVLGQGPQFIFQYYEKEERGRGNFPDRFSARQFPNYSSELNVNALLLGDSALYLCASSRNRENTEAFFGQGTRLTVV.

The V and J genes are TRBV11-3 and TRBJ1-2; tentative D call: TRBD1 (6 bases). The V end was cut by 5 bases, the J end by 5 bases, with 21 bases between. The CDR3 has 16 residues. Germline V lookup: CDR1 SGHNT, CDR2 YENEEA. The CDR3 region has the DNA TGTGCCAGCAGCCCCCGGTCGCGGGGGGCGAATTATGGCTACACCTTC. The encoded protein is CASSPRSRGANYGYTF.

V is TRBV28 and J is TRBJ1-4; 9 bases align to TRBD1. Losses at the gene ends were 4 bases for V and 8 bases for J; bases not matched to a gene: 8. The CDR3 is made up of 15 amino acids. CDR1 is MDHEN and CDR2 is SYDVKM in the germline V gene. The CDR3 DNA is TGTGCCAGCAGTTCACAGGGACAGGGATTCGAAAAACTGTTTTTT. This encodes CASSSQGQGFEKLFF.

CDR3 loop: CASSTGTPYNEQFF. DNA for the CDR3: TGTGCCAGTAGTACCGGGACACCCTACAATGAGCAGTTCTTC. The rearrangement links TRBV19 to TRBJ2-1; D may be TRBD1 (6 bases). Per germline, CDR1 LNHDA and CDR2 SQIVND (reference sequence). V shed 4 bases and J shed 2 bases, with 9 bases lying between them. The CDR3 runs 14 residues. The full variable domain, its missing parts supplied by reference TRBV19 and TRBJ2-1, is DGGITQSPKYLFRKEGQNVTLSCEQNLNHDAMYWYRQDPGQGLRLIYYSQIVNDFQKGDIAEGYSVSREKKESFPLTVTSAQKNPTAFYLCASSTGTPYNEQFFGPGTRLTVL.

The V and J genes are TRBV9 and TRBJ1-6; the D gene is possibly TRBD1 (5 bases). With 6 bases removed from V and 6 bases from J, the gap between germline ends came to 16 bases. CDR1 and CDR2 (germline): SGDLS, YYNGEE. The CDR3 loop spans 15 amino acids. CDR3 residues: CASTRAGTFNSPLHF. The CDR3 nucleotides are TGTGCCAGCACCCGAGCCGGGACTTTTAATTCACCCCTCCACTTT.